These 15 T cell receptor beta chains came from one sample sequenced in a study of blood T cell repertoires in COVID-19. Assay used: immunoSEQ multiplex PCR; TCRdb lists only in-frame clones, some missing. The sample includes 15,000 to 20,000 clones, 70% to 90% of them seen just once. The sequencing sample was made of peripheral blood. The receptors stem from a human donor in a cohort sampled during active COVID-19.

The genes are TRBV9 and TRBJ2-7; 10 bases align to TRBD1. The CDR3 extends over 14 amino acids. After removal of 4 bases from V and 2 bases from J, the junction contained 3 bases not matched to a gene. Looked up from germline, CDR1 is SGDLS and CDR2 is YYNGEE. The CDR3 region is CASSTGQGAYEQYF. In DNA form, the CDR3 reads TGTGCCAGCAGCACTGGACAGGGGGCCTACGAGCAGTACTTC.

This chain links TRBV2 with TRBJ2-4; D perhaps matches TRBD2 (5 bases). The CDR3 is made up of 15 amino acids. The germline CDR1 and CDR2 sequences are SNHLY and FYNNEI. Trimming stripped 6 bases from V and 3 bases from J, with 15 bases between. The CDR3 protein is CASRGDIPGKNIQYF. CDR3 nucleotide sequence: TGTGCCAGCAGGGGAGACATCCCAGGCAAAAACATTCAGTACTTC.

J is TRBJ2-1 and V is TRBV27, with TRBD2 as a possible D gene (6 bases). CDR1 MNHEY and CDR2 SMNVEV come from the germline V gene (reference sequence). The CDR3 runs to 13 residues. Trimming took off 7 bases at V and 5 bases at J, with 12 bases between the two ends. The CDR3 bases are TGTGCCAGCACCGGGACTCGGAACAATGAGCAGTTCTTC. Translating gives CASTGTRNNEQFF.

The J gene is TRBJ1-2, the V gene TRBV7-9; tentative D call: TRBD1 (6 bases). This CDR3 is 14 amino acids long. In germline, CDR1 is SEHNR, CDR2 FQNEAQ (reference sequence). Trimming cost V 1 base and J 6 bases, with 12 bases left between them. The CDR3 nucleotides read TGTGCCAGCAGCTTAGGACAGGTCATGGATGGCTACACCTTC. Its translation: CASSLGQVMDGYTF. Full variable domain (outside the CDR3, taken from reference TRBV7-9 and TRBJ1-2): DTGVSQNPRHKITKRGQNVTFRCDPISEHNRLYWYRQTLGQGPEFLTYFQNEAQLEKSRLLSDRFSAERPKGSFSTLEIQRTEQGDSAMYLCASSLGQVMDGYTFGSGTRLTVV.

This chain uses TRBV2 with TRBJ2-7; weak D call: TRBD1 (5 bases). The CDR3 length is 12 residues. V was pared by 7 bases and J by 3 bases, with 10 bases between. Germline V gene data show CDR1 as SNHLY and CDR2 as FYNNEI. DNA of the CDR3: TGTGCCAGCAAGCCAGGGTACTACGAGCAGTACTTC. Its protein is CASKPGYYEQYF. Looking up the rest from reference TRBV2 and TRBJ2-7 gives the full variable domain: EPEVTQTPSHQVTQMGQEVILRCVPISNHLYFYWYRQILGQKVEFLVSFYNNEISEKSEIFDDQFSVERPDGSNFTLKIRSTKLEDSAMYFCASKPGYYEQYFGPGTRLTVT.

This rearrangement joins TRBV18 to TRBJ1-1; D is unclear. From germline, CDR1 is KGHSH and CDR2 LQKENI. CDR3 size: 13 residues. Trimming pared 7 bases from V and 9 bases from J, leaving 18 bases between. CDR3 residues: CASLQTSGKQAFF. Here the CDR3 DNA reads TGTGCCAGCTTGCAGACATCGGGAAAACAAGCTTTCTTT. The full variable domain, with the rest looked up from reference TRBV18 and TRBJ1-1, is NAGVMQNPRHLVRRRGQEARLRCSPMKGHSHVYWYRQLPEEGLKFMVYLQKENIIDESGMPKERFSAEFPKEGPSILRIQQVVRGDSAAYFCASLQTSGKQAFFGQGTRLTVV.

In nucleotides, the CDR3 is TGTGCCAGCTCACCTAGCGGGCCGGGGATGAGTAACTATGGCTACACCTTC. It codes for CASSPSGPGMSNYGYTF. The J gene is TRBJ1-2, the V gene TRBV18; D ambiguous. This CDR3 is 17 amino acids long. The V end was cut by 3 bases, the J end by 1 base, with 18 bases between. The germline V gene encodes CDR1 KGHSH and CDR2 LQKENI.

The V gene is TRBV7-9, the J gene TRBJ1-6, with 7 positions matching TRBD1. CDR3 length: 15 residues. With V trimmed by 5 bases and J by 9 bases, 10 bases remained unmatched. Germline assignment: CDR1 SEHNR and CDR2 FQNEAQ (reference sequence). CDR3 nucleotides: TGTGCCAGCAGCCCGGCGGGGACAGCATTTTCACCCCTCCACTTT. This sequence encodes CASSPAGTAFSPLHF.

This chain links TRBV7-8 with TRBJ2-5; the match to TRBD2 covers 12 bases. The trim removed 4 bases at V and 3 bases at J, leaving 6 bases unmatched. This CDR3 is built from 16 residues. Looked up from germline, CDR1 is SGHVS and CDR2 is FQNEAQ. The CDR3 here is CASSSQTSGGEETQYF. In nucleotides, the CDR3 is TGTGCCAGCAGCTCCCAGACTAGCGGGGGTGAAGAGACCCAGTACTTC. Supplemented by reference TRBV7-8 and TRBJ2-5, the full variable domain reads GAGVSQSPRYKVAKRGQDVALRCDPISGHVSLFWYQQALGQGPEFLTYFQNEAQLDKSGLPSDRFFAERPEGSVSTLKIQRTQQEDSAVYLCASSSQTSGGEETQYFGPGTRLLVL.

The J gene is TRBJ2-7, the V gene TRBV10-3; maybe TRBD2 (7 bases). The germline CDR1 and CDR2 sequences are ENHRY and SYGVKD. The length of the CDR3 is 12 residues. With 7 bases removed from V and 3 bases from J, the gap between germline ends came to 10 bases. CDR3 nucleotides: TGTGCCATCAAGGGGGGGGACTACGAGCAGTACTTC. Protein: CAIKGGDYEQYF.

The rearrangement uses TRBV5-6 and TRBJ1-5; 9 positions match TRBD1. Germline V gives CDR1 SGHDT, CDR2 YYEEEE. The CDR3 extends over 15 amino acids. After removal of 1 base from V and 6 bases from J, the junction contained 5 bases not matched to a gene. The CDR3 sequence is CASSLNGQGSQPQHF. DNA of the CDR3: TGTGCCAGCAGCTTGAATGGACAGGGGAGTCAGCCCCAGCATTTT.

The J gene is TRBJ1-6, the V gene TRBV12-5; D remains ambiguous. The CDR3 is 12 amino acids. Germline V gives CDR1 LGHNT, CDR2 FRNRAP. Trimming cost V 2 bases and J 7 bases, with 3 bases left between them. The CDR3: CASGLLNSPLHF. CDR3 sequence (DNA): TGTGCTAGTGGTTTGCTAAATTCACCCCTCCACTTT.

The V gene is TRBV4-2, the J gene TRBJ2-3; tentative D call: TRBD2 (5 bases). The CDR3 extends over 13 amino acids. Trimming took 4 bases from V and 6 from J, leaving 11 bases between them. Germline V gives CDR1 LGHNA, CDR2 YNFKEQ. The chain's CDR3 is CASSLMGGDTQYF. Written as DNA, the CDR3 is TGTGCCAGCAGCCTAATGGGCGGGGATACGCAGTATTTT.

DNA for the CDR3: TGTGCCAGCAGTTACCTCAGGGACTATGAGCAGTTCTTC. Protein product: CASSYLRDYEQFF. V and J are TRBV6-2 or TRBV6-3 and TRBJ2-1; D perhaps matches TRBD2 (6 bases). Trimming removed 2 bases from V and 8 bases from J, with 10 bases in between. The CDR3 is made up of 13 amino acids. In germline, CDR1 is MNHEY, CDR2 SVGEGT.

This sequence joins TRBV25-1 and TRBJ1-5; 9 bases are a match to TRBD1. There are 18 residues in the CDR3. The junction had 11 bases not matched to a gene; V was cut back by 5 bases and J by 0 bases. CDR1 MGHDK and CDR2 SYGVNS come from the germline V gene. The CDR3 sequence is CASSPGGTGRDSNQPQHF. CDR3 nucleotide sequence: TGTGCCAGCAGTCCTGGTGGGACAGGGCGCGATAGCAATCAGCCCCAGCATTTT.